Listed here is a single T cell receptor (beta chain). This record comes from a study of blood T cell repertoires in COVID-19. Study-wide context: Spain, Italy and the United States supplied samples that represented acute and convalescent COVID-19.

J gave up 2 bases and V 6 bases, and 6 bases lay outside the gene matches. The CDR3 runs to 16 residues. Germline loops: CDR1 KGHSH, CDR2 LQKENI. In the original workflow: Counts of nucleated cells, estimated from reference gene primer amplification, were obtained. This table comes from immunoSEQ multiplex PCR, and its TCRdb copy is limited to in-frame clones, with some not included. The V and J calls and clone size were taken over from that table, and D and trimming were inferred from the DNA. Among tens of thousands of clones listed, over 65% were seen once. The rearrangement links TRBV18 to TRBJ2-5; TRBD2 matches 13 bases. The receptor's source is a middle-aged man with active or convalescent COVID-19. What was sequenced was peripheral blood. The CDR3 sequence is CASSPGLAGFQETQYF. As DNA, the CDR3 is TGTGCCAGCTCCCCGGGACTAGCGGGGTTTCAAGAGACCCAGTACTTC.